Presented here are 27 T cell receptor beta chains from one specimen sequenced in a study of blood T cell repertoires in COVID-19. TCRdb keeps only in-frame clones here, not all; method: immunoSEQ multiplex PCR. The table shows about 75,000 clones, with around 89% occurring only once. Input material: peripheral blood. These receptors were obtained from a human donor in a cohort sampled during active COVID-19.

The CDR3 region is CASRSGWNQPQHF. CDR3 in DNA: TGTGCCAGTAGGTCAGGGTGGAATCAGCCCCAGCATTTT. The V gene is TRBV19, the J gene TRBJ1-5, with a weak D call TRBD1 (5 bases). The CDR3 contains 13 residues. Trimming shortened V by 6 bases and J by 4 bases, and 10 bases separated the two germline ends. Per the germline V gene, CDR1 is LNHDA and CDR2 is SQIVND (reference sequence).

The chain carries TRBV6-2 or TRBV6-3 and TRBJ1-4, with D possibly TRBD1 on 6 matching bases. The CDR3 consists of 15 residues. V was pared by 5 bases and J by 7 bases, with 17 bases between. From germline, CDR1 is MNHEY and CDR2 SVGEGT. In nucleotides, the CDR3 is TGTGCCAGCAGTACCACGGCAGGGGTCGGTGAAAAACTGTTTTTT. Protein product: CASSTTAGVGEKLFF.

DNA of the CDR3: TGTGCCAGCAGCGGGTCTAAGGGGGAAGGGAATTCACCCCTCCACTTT. This encodes CASSGSKGEGNSPLHF. The chain is built from TRBV9 and TRBJ1-6; a possible D gene is TRBD1 (6 bases). Trimming took off 3 bases at V and 7 bases at J, with 17 bases between the two ends. Germline V gene lookup returns CDR1 SGDLS and CDR2 YYNGEE. This CDR3 is 16 amino acids long.

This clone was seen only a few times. CDR3 residues: CASSLGSGGLQETQYF. DNA of the CDR3: TGCGCCAGCAGCTTGGGGTCGGGAGGCTTACAAGAGACCCAGTACTTC. The chain employs TRBV5-1 and TRBJ2-5; 7 nucleotides match TRBD2. After removal of 0 bases from V and 2 bases from J, the junction contained 7 bases not matched to a gene. The CDR3 contains 16 residues. Germline V lookup: CDR1 SGHRS, CDR2 YFSETQ.

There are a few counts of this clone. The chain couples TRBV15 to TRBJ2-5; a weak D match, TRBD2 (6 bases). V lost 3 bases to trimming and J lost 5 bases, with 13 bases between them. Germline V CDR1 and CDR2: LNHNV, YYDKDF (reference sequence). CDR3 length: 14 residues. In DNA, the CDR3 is TGTGCCACCAGCAGGAGGGGACTTGGGGAGACCCAGTACTTC. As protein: CATSRRGLGETQYF.

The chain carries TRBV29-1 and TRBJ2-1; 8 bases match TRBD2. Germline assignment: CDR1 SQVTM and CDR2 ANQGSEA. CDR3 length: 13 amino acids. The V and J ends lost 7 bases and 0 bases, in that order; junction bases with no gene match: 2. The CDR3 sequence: CSGRGGSYNEQFF. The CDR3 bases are TGCAGCGGACGGGGGGGCTCCTACAATGAGCAGTTCTTC.

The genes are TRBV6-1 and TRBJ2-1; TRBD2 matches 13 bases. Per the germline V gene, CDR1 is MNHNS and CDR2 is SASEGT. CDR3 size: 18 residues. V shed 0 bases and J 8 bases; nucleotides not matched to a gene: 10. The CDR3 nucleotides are TGTGCCAGCAGTGAAGCGGCACTAGCGGGAGGGCCAAGCGATGAGCAGTTCTTC. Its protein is CASSEAALAGGPSDEQFF.

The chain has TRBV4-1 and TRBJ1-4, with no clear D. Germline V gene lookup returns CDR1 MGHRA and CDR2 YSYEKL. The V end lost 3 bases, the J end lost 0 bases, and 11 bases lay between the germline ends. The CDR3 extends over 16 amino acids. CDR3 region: CASSHEPTSTNEKLFF. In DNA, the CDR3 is TGCGCCAGCAGCCACGAACCGACTTCAACTAATGAAAAACTGTTTTTT.

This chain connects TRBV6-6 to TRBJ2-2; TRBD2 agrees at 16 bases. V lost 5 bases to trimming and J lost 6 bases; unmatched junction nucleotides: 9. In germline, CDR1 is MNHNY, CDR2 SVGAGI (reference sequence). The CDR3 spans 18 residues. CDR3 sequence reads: CASSPGLAGGPGAGELFF. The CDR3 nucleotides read TGTGCCAGCAGTCCGGGACTAGCGGGGGGGCCGGGGGCCGGGGAGCTGTTTTTT.

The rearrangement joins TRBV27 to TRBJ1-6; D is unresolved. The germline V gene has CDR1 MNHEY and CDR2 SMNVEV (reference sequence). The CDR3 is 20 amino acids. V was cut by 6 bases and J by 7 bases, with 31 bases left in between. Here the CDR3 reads CASRELGAEQRSDRNSPLHF. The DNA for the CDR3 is TGTGCCAGCAGGGAGTTAGGTGCGGAACAGCGGTCGGATCGGAATTCACCCCTCCACTTT.

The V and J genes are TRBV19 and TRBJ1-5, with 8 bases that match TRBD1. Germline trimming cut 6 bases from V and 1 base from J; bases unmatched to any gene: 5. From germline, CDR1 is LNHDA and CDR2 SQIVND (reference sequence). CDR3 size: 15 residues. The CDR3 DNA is TGTGCCAGTAGGACGGACAGGGCGAGCAATCAGCCCCAGCATTTT. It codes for CASRTDRASNQPQHF.

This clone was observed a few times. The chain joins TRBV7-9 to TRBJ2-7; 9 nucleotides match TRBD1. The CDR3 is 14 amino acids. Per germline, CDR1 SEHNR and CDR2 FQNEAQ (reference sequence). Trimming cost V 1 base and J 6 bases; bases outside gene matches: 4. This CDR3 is CASSLGGQGGEQYF. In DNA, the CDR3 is TGTGCCAGCAGCTTAGGGGGACAGGGAGGCGAGCAGTACTTC.

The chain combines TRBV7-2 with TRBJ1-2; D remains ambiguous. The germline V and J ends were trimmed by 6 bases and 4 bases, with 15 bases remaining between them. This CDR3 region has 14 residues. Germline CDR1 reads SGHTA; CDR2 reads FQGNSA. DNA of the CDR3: TGTGCCAGCAGTTTCCTCAAGTTGGCCTATGGCTACACCTTC. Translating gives CASSFLKLAYGYTF.

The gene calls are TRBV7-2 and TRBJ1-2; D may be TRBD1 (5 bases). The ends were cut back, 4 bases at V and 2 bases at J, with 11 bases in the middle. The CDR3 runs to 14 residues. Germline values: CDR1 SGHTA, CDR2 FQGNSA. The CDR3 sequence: CASSSRVGNYGYTF. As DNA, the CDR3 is TGTGCCAGCAGCTCCAGGGTAGGCAACTATGGCTACACCTTC.

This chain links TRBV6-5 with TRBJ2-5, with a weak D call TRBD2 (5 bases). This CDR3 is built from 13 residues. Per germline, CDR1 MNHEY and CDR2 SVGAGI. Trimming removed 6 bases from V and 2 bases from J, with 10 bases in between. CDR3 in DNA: TGTGCCAGCAGGCGGGTGTTACAAGAGACCCAGTACTTC. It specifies CASRRVLQETQYF.

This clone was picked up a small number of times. CDR3 residues: CASSGQGGDYGYTF. The CDR3 DNA sequence: TGTGCCAGCAGCGGACAGGGGGGCGACTATGGCTACACCTTC. This chain links TRBV7-2 with TRBJ1-2; 10 bases map to TRBD1. Germline loops: CDR1 SGHTA, CDR2 FQGNSA. The CDR3 sequence is 14 residues long. V lost 5 bases and J lost 3; bases outside the gene matches: 3.

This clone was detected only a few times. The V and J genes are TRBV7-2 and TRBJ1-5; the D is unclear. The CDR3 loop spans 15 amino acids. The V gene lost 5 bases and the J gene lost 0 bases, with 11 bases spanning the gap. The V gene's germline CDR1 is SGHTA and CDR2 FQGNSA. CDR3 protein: CASSPEGYSNQPQHF. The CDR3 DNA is TGTGCCAGCAGCCCCGAGGGTTATAGCAATCAGCCCCAGCATTTT. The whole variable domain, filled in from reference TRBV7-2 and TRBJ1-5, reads GAGVSQSPSNKVTEKGKDVELRCDPISGHTALYWYRQSLGQGLEFLIYFQGNSAPDKSGLPSDRFSAERTGGSVSTLTIQRTQQEDSAVYLCASSPEGYSNQPQHFGDGTRLSIL.

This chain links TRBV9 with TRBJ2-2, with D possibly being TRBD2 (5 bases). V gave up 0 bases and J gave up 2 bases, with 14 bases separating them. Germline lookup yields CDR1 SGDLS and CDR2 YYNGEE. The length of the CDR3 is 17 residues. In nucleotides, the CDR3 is TGTGCCAGCAGCGTAGGGATTAAGAGGGTCAACACCGGGGAGCTGTTTTTT. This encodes CASSVGIKRVNTGELFF.

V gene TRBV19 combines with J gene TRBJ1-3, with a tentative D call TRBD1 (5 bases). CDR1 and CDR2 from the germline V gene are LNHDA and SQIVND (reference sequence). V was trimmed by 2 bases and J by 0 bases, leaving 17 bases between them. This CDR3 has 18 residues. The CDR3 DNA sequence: TGTGCCAGTAGTATAAGGACATTCGACTTAAGCTCTGGAAACACCATATATTTT. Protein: CASSIRTFDLSSGNTIYF. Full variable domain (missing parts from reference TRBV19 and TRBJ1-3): DGGITQSPKYLFRKEGQNVTLSCEQNLNHDAMYWYRQDPGQGLRLIYYSQIVNDFQKGDIAEGYSVSREKKESFPLTVTSAQKNPTAFYLCASSIRTFDLSSGNTIYFGEGSWLTVV.

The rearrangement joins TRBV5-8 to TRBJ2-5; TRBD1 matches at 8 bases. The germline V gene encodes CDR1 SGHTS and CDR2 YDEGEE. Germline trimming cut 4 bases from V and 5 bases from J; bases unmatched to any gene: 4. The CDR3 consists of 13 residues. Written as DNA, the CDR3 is TGTGCCAGCAGCAGACGACAGGGGGAGACCCAGTACTTC. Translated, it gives CASSRRQGETQYF.

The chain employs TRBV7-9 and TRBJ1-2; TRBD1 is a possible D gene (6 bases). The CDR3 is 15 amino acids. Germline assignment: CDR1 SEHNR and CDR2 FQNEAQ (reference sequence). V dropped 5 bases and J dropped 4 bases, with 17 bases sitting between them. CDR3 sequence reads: CASSRVQGLSYGYTF. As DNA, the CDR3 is TGTGCCAGCAGCAGAGTTCAGGGGCTGAGCTATGGCTACACCTTC. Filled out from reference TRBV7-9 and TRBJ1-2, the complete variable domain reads DTGVSQNPRHKITKRGQNVTFRCDPISEHNRLYWYRQTLGQGPEFLTYFQNEAQLEKSRLLSDRFSAERPKGSFSTLEIQRTEQGDSAMYLCASSRVQGLSYGYTFGSGTRLTVV.

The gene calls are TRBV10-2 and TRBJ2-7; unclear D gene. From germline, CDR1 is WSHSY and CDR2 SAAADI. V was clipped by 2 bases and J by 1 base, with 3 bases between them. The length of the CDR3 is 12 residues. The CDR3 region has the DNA TGCGCCAGCAGTGAGCTTTCCTACGAGCAGTACTTC. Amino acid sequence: CASSELSYEQYF.

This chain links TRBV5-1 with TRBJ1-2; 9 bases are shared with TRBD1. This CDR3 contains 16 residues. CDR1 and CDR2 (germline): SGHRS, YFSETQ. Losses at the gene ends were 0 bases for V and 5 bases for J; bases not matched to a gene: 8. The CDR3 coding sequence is TGCGCCAGCAGCTTGGGGGGAACAGGGGGCGCGTATGGCTACACCTTC. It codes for CASSLGGTGGAYGYTF.

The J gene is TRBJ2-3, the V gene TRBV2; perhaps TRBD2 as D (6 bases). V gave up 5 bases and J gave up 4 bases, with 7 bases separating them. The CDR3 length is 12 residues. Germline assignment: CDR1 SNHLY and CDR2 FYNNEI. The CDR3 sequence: CASSRDSDTQYF. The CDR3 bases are TGTGCCAGCAGTCGGGACTCAGATACGCAGTATTTT.

For the CDR3, the DNA is TGTGCCAGCAGTTACGGAGGTTCCTACAATGAGCAGTTCTTC. Protein sequence: CASSYGGSYNEQFF. The chain is built from TRBV6-6 and TRBJ2-1; a weak D match, TRBD2 (5 bases). The CDR3 runs 14 residues. Trimming took 2 bases from V and 1 from J, leaving 6 bases between them. The germline V gene encodes CDR1 MNHNY and CDR2 SVGAGI (reference sequence).

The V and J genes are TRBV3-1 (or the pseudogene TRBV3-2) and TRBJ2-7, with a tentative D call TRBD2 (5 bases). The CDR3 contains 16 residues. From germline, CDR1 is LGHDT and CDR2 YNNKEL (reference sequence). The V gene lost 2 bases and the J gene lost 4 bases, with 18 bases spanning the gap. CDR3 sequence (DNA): TGTGCCAGCAGCCAAAGACTAAGTACTTTCGCTTACGAGCAGTACTTC. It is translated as CASSQRLSTFAYEQYF.

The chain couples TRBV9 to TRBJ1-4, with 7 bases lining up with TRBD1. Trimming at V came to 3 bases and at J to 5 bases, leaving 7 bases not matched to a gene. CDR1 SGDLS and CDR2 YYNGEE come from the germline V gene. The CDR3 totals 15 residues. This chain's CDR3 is CASSDSGTVNEKLFF. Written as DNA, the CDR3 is TGTGCCAGCAGCGACTCCGGGACAGTAAATGAAAAACTGTTTTTT.